This entry lists 18 T cell receptor beta chains sequenced from one sample in a study of blood T cell repertoires in COVID-19. Only in-frame clones appear in the TCRdb table, and some are missing; sequencing was by immunoSEQ multiplex PCR. This table has over 55,000 clones, 80% to 90% appearing once. What was sequenced was peripheral blood. The receptors were gathered from a man in his fifties or sixties with active COVID-19.

The chain links TRBV12-3 or TRBV12-4 to TRBJ1-6, with D unresolved. V lost 3 bases, J lost 9 bases, and 6 bases lay in between. This CDR3 is 12 amino acids long. CDR3 in amino acids: CASSFPGSPLHF. The CDR3, as DNA: TGTGCCAGCAGTTTCCCAGGTTCACCCCTCCACTTT.

This sequence joins TRBV6-2 or TRBV6-3 and TRBJ2-1; D is perhaps TRBD2 (5 bases). The CDR3 totals 15 residues. Germline assignment: CDR1 MNHEY and CDR2 SVGEGT. V lost 5 bases, J lost 0 bases, and 11 bases lay in between. In DNA form, the CDR3 reads TGTGCCAGCAGTACCCGGACTGTCTCCTACAATGAGCAGTTCTTC. Translated: CASSTRTVSYNEQFF.

The genes are TRBV6-2 or TRBV6-3 and TRBJ2-1, with 13 bases lining up with TRBD2. Germline assignment: CDR1 MNHEY and CDR2 SVGEGT. The CDR3 is 16 residues long. V lost 6 bases, J lost 4 bases, and 6 bases stayed unmatched. The DNA of the CDR3 is TGTGCCAGCAGCAGTGGGACTAGCGGGGTGTACAATGAGCAGTTCTTC. Its protein product is CASSSGTSGVYNEQFF.

V usage is TRBV5-1 and J usage is TRBJ2-7; D possibly corresponds to TRBD2 (6 bases). Trimming stripped 3 bases from V and 4 bases from J, with 11 bases between. From germline, CDR1 is SGHRS and CDR2 YFSETQ. The CDR3 totals 13 residues. The CDR3 region is CASSSWGDYEQYF. The CDR3 bases are TGCGCCAGCAGCTCGTGGGGGGATTACGAGCAGTACTTC.

This sequence joins TRBV18 and TRBJ1-5; D gene ambiguous. Deletions cut 6 bases from V and 6 bases from J, with 15 bases between. Germline assignment: CDR1 KGHSH and CDR2 LQKENI. This CDR3 is 14 amino acids long. CDR3 nucleotides: TGTGCCAGCTCCCACGAGGAGGGCACTCAGCCCCAGCATTTT. Amino acid sequence: CASSHEEGTQPQHF.

The V call is TRBV6-1, the J call TRBJ1-4; D is possibly TRBD1 (5 bases). V was shortened by 3 bases and J by 5 bases, with 7 bases between the two germline ends. Germline CDR1 MNHNS, CDR2 SASEGT. CDR3 length: 13 amino acids. CDR3 region: CASSERGNEKLFF. The CDR3 region has the DNA TGTGCCAGCAGTGAGCGGGGGAATGAAAAACTGTTTTTT.

The count of this clone is one. Sequence at one end of the junction differs from germline and may be a read error. This chain joins TRBV7-9 and TRBJ1-1; D is perhaps TRBD1 (6 bases). Looked up from germline, CDR1 is SEHNR and CDR2 is FQNEAQ (reference sequence). The CDR3 has 15 amino acids. The DNA of the CDR3 is TGTGCCAGCACCTTAGAAACTGCAGGGGTCACTGAAGCTTTCTTT. This translates into CASTLETAGVTEAFF.

The chain carries TRBV29-1 and TRBJ2-5; maybe TRBD1 (6 bases). The V and J ends lost 4 bases and 4 bases respectively, with 13 bases between them. This CDR3 has 13 residues. CDR1 SQVTM and CDR2 ANQGSEA come from the germline V gene. The CDR3 DNA is TGCAGCGTTGGGGGACAAGCTGGAGAGACCCAGTACTTC. It codes for CSVGGQAGETQYF.

J is TRBJ1-4 and V is TRBV4-3; D is ambiguous. The CDR3 extends over 14 amino acids. In germline, CDR1 is LGHNA, CDR2 YSLEER. V shed 1 base and J shed 5 bases, with 8 bases lying between them. CDR3 residues: CASSQGPGNEKLFF. CDR3 in DNA: TGCGCCAGCAGCCAAGGGCCAGGCAATGAAAAACTGTTTTTT.

The CDR3 coding sequence is TGTGCCAGCAGCCCGGGGACAGGGGGGATGTATCAGCCCCAGCATTTT. It yields the protein CASSPGTGGMYQPQHF. The V and J genes are TRBV7-9 and TRBJ1-5, with TRBD1 matching 11 bases. The trim removed 5 bases at V and 5 bases at J, leaving 8 bases unmatched. Germline V lookup: CDR1 SEHNR, CDR2 FQNEAQ (reference sequence). The CDR3 has 16 residues.

The chain combines TRBV2 with TRBJ2-7; 13 bases are a match to TRBD2. Germline CDR1 and CDR2: SNHLY and FYNNEI. V trimming: 1 base; J trimming: 4 bases; junction bases outside the gene matches: 4. The CDR3 runs to 16 residues. The DNA for the CDR3 is TGTGCCAGCAGTGAAGGTTTGGGACTAGCGGGATACGAGCAGTACTTC. Encoded protein: CASSEGLGLAGYEQYF. Based on the CDR3 plus reference TRBV2 and TRBJ2-7, the full variable domain is EPEVTQTPSHQVTQMGQEVILRCVPISNHLYFYWYRQILGQKVEFLVSFYNNEISEKSEIFDDQFSVERPDGSNFTLKIRSTKLEDSAMYFCASSEGLGLAGYEQYFGPGTRLTVT.

The V and J genes are TRBV19 and TRBJ1-1; tentative D call: TRBD1 (5 bases). This CDR3 comprises 13 residues. Germline-derived CDR1 and CDR2 are LNHDA and SQIVND (reference sequence). V gave up 4 bases and J gave up 3 bases, with 9 bases separating them. The CDR3 sequence is CASSRLGDTEAFF. CDR3 nucleotide sequence: TGTGCCAGTAGTAGACTAGGGGACACTGAAGCTTTCTTT.

The J gene is TRBJ1-2, the V gene TRBV5-6; D perhaps matches TRBD1 (5 bases). Germline V lookup: CDR1 SGHDT, CDR2 YYEEEE. Trimming removed 4 bases at V and 0 bases at J, with 22 bases between. CDR3 length equals 18 residues. The CDR3 region is CASSPGGRFAGANYGYTF. CDR3 sequence (DNA): TGTGCCAGCAGCCCGGGGGGGAGGTTCGCCGGAGCTAACTATGGCTACACCTTC.

The chain couples TRBV6-5 to TRBJ1-2, with 7 bases identical to TRBD1. The length of the CDR3 is 14 residues. The V gene's germline CDR1 is MNHEY and CDR2 SVGAGI. V shed 6 bases, J shed 2 bases, and the junction held 6 bases outside the gene matches. In DNA, the CDR3 is TGTGCCAGCAGCACAGGGGTTAGAAACTATGGCTACACCTTC. It yields the protein CASSTGVRNYGYTF.

J is TRBJ1-1 and V is TRBV2; D unclear. This CDR3 comprises 15 residues. Germline V CDR1 and CDR2: SNHLY, FYNNEI. The V gene lost 3 bases and the J gene lost 0 bases, with 11 bases spanning the gap. Written as DNA, the CDR3 is TGTGCCAGCAGTGATTCGGCGACTATGAACACTGAAGCTTTCTTT. Residues: CASSDSATMNTEAFF.

This clone was seen just once. The chain uses TRBV24-1 and TRBJ1-2; 9 bases agree with TRBD1. The junction had 5 bases not matched to a gene; V was cut back by 3 bases and J by 4 bases. This CDR3 region has 15 residues. CDR1 KGHDR and CDR2 SFDVKD come from the germline V gene. CDR3 residues: CATSDHRQGVYGYTF. The DNA of the CDR3 is TGTGCCACCAGTGATCATCGACAGGGGGTCTATGGCTACACCTTC.

J is TRBJ1-2 and V is TRBV5-1, with D possibly TRBD1 on 5 matching bases. Between the trimmed V and J ends, which lost 4 bases and 13 bases, there was a span of 17 bases. The CDR3 has 12 residues. Germline V gene data show CDR1 as SGHRS and CDR2 as YFSETQ. The CDR3 nucleotides are TGCGCCAGCAGCCCGTCAGGGTCCGGTCTCACCTTC. It codes for CASSPSGSGLTF.

V gene TRBV6-6 combines with J gene TRBJ2-1; 10 nucleotides match TRBD2. Germline CDR1 is MNHNY and CDR2 is SVGAGI (reference sequence). V dropped 0 bases and J dropped 5; count of bases not matched to a gene: 1. The CDR3 is made up of 15 amino acids. The CDR3 loop reads CASSYSSGRDNEQFF. Here the CDR3 DNA reads TGTGCCAGCAGTTACTCGAGCGGGAGGGACAATGAGCAGTTCTTC.